The clone carrying this T cell receptor (beta chain) was observed at least ten times. Each CDR3 protein gets one entry after TCRdb re-called the RT-PCR reads with MiXCR. This sample has fewer than 800,000 distinct CDR3 sequences; 13% to 15% occur once, and the top ten carry 3.6%. The sample consisted of memory CD4+ T cells from blood. The sequence was collected from a female donor in good health, serving as a healthy control.

CDR3 in amino acids: CSAHGLAGGGTDTQYF. CDR3 coding DNA: TGCAGTGCTCACGGACTAGCGGGAGGAGGGACAGATACGCAGTATTTT. The genes are TRBV20-1 and TRBJ2-3; TRBD2 matches at 14 bases. CDR1 and CDR2 (germline): DFQATT, SNEGSKA (reference sequence). V was clipped by 5 bases and J by 3 bases; unmatched bases: 7. This CDR3 is 16 amino acids long.